The 22 T cell receptor beta chains listed next were all sequenced from one sample in a study of T cell responses to AZD1222 COVID-19 vaccine. TCRdb's copy holds only in-frame clones and misses some; the assay was immunoSEQ multiplex PCR. The data show approximately 130,000 clones, more than 90% seen once. The sequenced sample was peripheral blood, obtained on day 0 of AZD1222 vaccination. The receptors stem from an adult in good health.

The chain has TRBV10-1 and TRBJ2-7; the match to TRBD1 covers 9 bases. The CDR3 runs to 19 residues. Germline-derived CDR1 and CDR2 are WNHNN and SYGVQD (reference sequence). V was pared by 0 bases and J by 3 bases, with 15 bases of the junction left unmatched. The CDR3 region has the DNA TGCGCCAGCAGTGAGTCCGGGACAGGGAATCCCCGAAACTACTACGAGCAGTACTTC. It translates to CASSESGTGNPRNYYEQYF.

The chain carries TRBV15 and TRBJ2-5; D remains unclear. This CDR3 comprises 13 residues. CDR1 is LNHNV and CDR2 is YYDKDF in the germline V gene (reference sequence). V gave up 4 bases and J gave up 2 bases, with 8 bases separating them. CDR3 coding DNA: TGTGCCACCAGCATGGTAGGGCAAGAGACCCAGTACTTC. This gives the protein CATSMVGQETQYF.

V and J are TRBV2 and TRBJ2-7; D is uncertain. CDR1 and CDR2 (germline): SNHLY, FYNNEI. The V end was cut by 8 bases, the J end by 2 bases, with 4 bases between. This CDR3 is built from 10 residues. The CDR3 sequence: CASGTYEQYF. The CDR3, as DNA: TGTGCCAGCGGGACCTACGAGCAGTACTTC.

In its sample, this clone was seen once. The genes are TRBV19 and TRBJ1-5, with D tentatively TRBD1 (6 bases). CDR3 length: 13 residues. V was shortened by 7 bases and J by 6 bases, with 13 bases between the two germline ends. Germline CDR1 and CDR2: LNHDA and SQIVND (reference sequence). The CDR3: CASTLQGPQPQHF. CDR3 bases: TGTGCCAGTACATTACAGGGACCTCAGCCCCAGCATTTT.

The V and J genes are TRBV4-1 and TRBJ1-2; no reliable D call. CDR1 and CDR2 (germline): MGHRA, YSYEKL. V was pared by 4 bases and J by 2 bases, with 14 bases between. The CDR3 consists of 15 residues. In DNA form, the CDR3 reads TGCGCCAGCAGCCCTATCGCCGTTAACAACTATGGCTACACCTTC. Residues: CASSPIAVNNYGYTF.

The V and J genes are TRBV7-2 and TRBJ2-7, with D unresolved. CDR1 is SGHTA, CDR2 FQGNSA, per germline. Trimming cost V 4 bases and J 2 bases, with 15 bases left between them. The CDR3 consists of 15 residues. CDR3 sequence reads: CASSWKEPPAYEQYF. CDR3 sequence (DNA): TGTGCCAGCAGCTGGAAGGAACCTCCCGCCTACGAGCAGTACTTC. Looking up the rest from reference TRBV7-2 and TRBJ2-7 gives the full variable domain: GAGVSQSPSNKVTEKGKDVELRCDPISGHTALYWYRQSLGQGLEFLIYFQGNSAPDKSGLPSDRFSAERTGGSVSTLTIQRTQQEDSAVYLCASSWKEPPAYEQYFGPGTRLTVT.

The chain combines TRBV23-1 with TRBJ2-3, with 14 positions matching TRBD2. TRBV23-1 is marked as an open reading frame, function uncertain. Trimming removed 10 bases from V and 6 bases from J; junction bases left unmatched: 18. The CDR3 sequence is 18 residues long. The CDR3 reads CANKPGLAGEGARDTQYF. As DNA, the CDR3 is TGCGCCAATAAGCCGGGACTAGCGGGAGAGGGGGCGAGGGATACGCAGTATTTT.

V and J are TRBV19 and TRBJ1-1; D gene uncertain. Germline-derived CDR1 and CDR2 are LNHDA and SQIVND (reference sequence). Trimming shortened V by 3 bases and J by 3 bases, and 5 bases separated the two germline ends. CDR3 length: 12 amino acids. The chain's CDR3 is CASSIKDTEAFF. CDR3 sequence (DNA): TGTGCCAGTAGTATTAAGGACACTGAAGCTTTCTTT.

The rearrangement uses TRBV19 and TRBJ2-7; TRBD1 or TRBD2 may be the D gene (5 bases each). From germline, CDR1 is LNHDA and CDR2 SQIVND (reference sequence). The CDR3 covers 15 residues. With 4 bases removed from V and 7 bases from J, the gap between germline ends came to 20 bases. The DNA of the CDR3 is TGTGCCAGTAGTACTCTAGAGGGGTTGCGGTGGGAGCAGTACTTC. Residues: CASSTLEGLRWEQYF.

The V call is TRBV25-1, the J call TRBJ1-1; TRBD1 matches at 7 bases. The CDR3 consists of 12 residues. Germline V gene data show CDR1 as MGHDK and CDR2 as SYGVNS. J lost 4 bases, V lost 8 bases, and 4 bases had no gene match. The CDR3 DNA is TGTGCCAGCCGGGACAGTCCCACTGAAGCTTTCTTT. Translated: CASRDSPTEAFF.

The chain is built from TRBV13 and TRBJ2-2, with 8 bases identical to TRBD1. Germline assignment: CDR1 PRHDT and CDR2 FYEKMQ (reference sequence). This CDR3 is built from 15 residues. J lost 6 bases, V lost 5 bases, and 8 bases had no gene match. CDR3 in DNA: TGTGCCAGCAGCCTGGGACAGGTCCCCGCCGGGGAGCTGTTTTTT. Protein product: CASSLGQVPAGELFF.

The rearrangement uses TRBV7-3 and TRBJ2-1; D may be TRBD2 (5 bases). From germline, CDR1 is SGHTA and CDR2 FQGTGA. V lost 1 base and J 4 bases, leaving 11 bases between the germline ends. The CDR3 loop spans 15 amino acids. The CDR3 DNA follows: TGTGCCAGCAGCTTAAAACTAGGAAGTTACAATGAGCAGTTCTTC. Translation gives CASSLKLGSYNEQFF. The complete variable domain, with remaining parts taken from reference TRBV7-3 and TRBJ2-1, reads GAGVSQTPSNKVTEKGKYVELRCDPISGHTALYWYRQSLGQGPEFLIYFQGTGAADDSGLPNDRFFAVRPEGSVSTLKIQRTERGDSAVYLCASSLKLGSYNEQFFGPGTRLTVL.

This chain joins TRBV28 and TRBJ2-1; 8 positions match TRBD2. Germline trimming cut 1 base from V and 2 bases from J; bases unmatched to any gene: 4. The CDR3 consists of 16 residues. Germline V lookup: CDR1 MDHEN, CDR2 SYDVKM. CDR3 in amino acids: CASSLLGLGTYNEQFF. The DNA of the CDR3 is TGTGCCAGCAGTTTATTGGGACTAGGCACCTACAATGAGCAGTTCTTC.

V and J are TRBV3-1 (or the pseudogene TRBV3-2) and TRBJ1-6, with D maybe TRBD1 (5 bases). With 4 bases removed from V and 7 bases from J, the gap between germline ends came to 8 bases. CDR3 length: 13 residues. Germline V lookup: CDR1 LGHDT, CDR2 YNNKEL (reference sequence). The CDR3 here is CASSRGWNSPLHF. CDR3 bases: TGTGCCAGCAGCCGGGGGTGGAATTCACCCCTCCACTTT.

This chain's CDR3 is CASSPETGGNEQYF. CDR3 nucleotides: TGTGCCAGCTCACCAGAGACAGGGGGCAACGAGCAGTACTTC. This rearrangement joins TRBV18 to TRBJ2-7; 10 nucleotides agree with TRBD1. Germline V gene sequence: CDR1 KGHSH, CDR2 LQKENI. Trimming removed 2 bases from V and 5 bases from J; junction bases left unmatched: 3. The CDR3 is 14 residues long. Filled out from reference TRBV18 and TRBJ2-7, the complete variable domain reads NAGVMQNPRHLVRRRGQEARLRCSPMKGHSHVYWYRQLPEEGLKFMVYLQKENIIDESGMPKERFSAEFPKEGPSILRIQQVVRGDSAAYFCASSPETGGNEQYFGPGTRLTVT.

Comment on this clone: A junction boundary mismatches the germline segment, possibly from a read error. V gene TRBV5-1 combines with J gene TRBJ1-3; D is unresolved. The CDR3 has 14 amino acids. Per the germline V gene, CDR1 is SGHRS and CDR2 is YFSETQ. CDR3 in amino acids: CASTSGSTGSTIYF. For the CDR3, the DNA is TGCGCCAGCACTTCGGGTTCCACGGGAAGCACCATATATTTT.

This sequence joins TRBV27 and TRBJ1-5; D is possibly TRBD1 (6 bases). This CDR3 spans 17 amino acids. Trimming removed 6 bases at V and 7 bases at J, with 25 bases between. Germline V gives CDR1 MNHEY, CDR2 SMNVEV (reference sequence). The CDR3: CASSPCLWTERWQPQHF. CDR3 in DNA: TGTGCCAGCAGCCCCTGTCTGTGGACAGAAAGATGGCAGCCCCAGCATTTT.

V and J are TRBV5-4 and TRBJ1-4; 7 bases map to TRBD1. Trimming took 4 bases from V and 8 from J; bases not matched to a gene: 5. This CDR3 contains 13 residues. Germline CDR1 SGHNT, CDR2 YYREEE (reference sequence). The CDR3 sequence: CASSPGTDEKLFF. DNA of the CDR3: TGTGCCAGCAGCCCCGGGACAGACGAAAAACTGTTTTTT.

The CDR3 loop is CASSTQGAQNTEAFF. CDR3 bases: TGTGCCAGCTCTACACAGGGGGCCCAGAACACTGAAGCTTTCTTT. The genes are TRBV7-2 and TRBJ1-1, with 9 bases matching TRBD1. CDR1 SGHTA and CDR2 FQGNSA come from the germline V gene. The junction had 8 bases not matched to a gene; V was cut back by 8 bases and J by 1 base. The CDR3 is 15 residues long.

The chain employs TRBV4-3 and TRBJ2-7; 7 bases are shared with TRBD1. The CDR3 is made up of 14 amino acids. J lost 2 bases, V lost 0 bases, and 1 base had no gene match. Per germline, CDR1 LGHNA and CDR2 YSLEER. CDR3 nucleotide sequence: TGCGCCAGCAGCCAAGATAGGGGGCCCTACGAGCAGTACTTC. Translation: CASSQDRGPYEQYF.

The chain uses TRBV19 and TRBJ1-4; tentatively, D is TRBD1 (6 bases). CDR3 length equals 15 residues. V was trimmed by 8 bases and J by 5 bases, leaving 18 bases between them. CDR1 is LNHDA and CDR2 is SQIVND in the germline V gene (reference sequence). This chain's CDR3 is CASGRQGTSNEKLFF. Here the CDR3 DNA reads TGTGCCAGTGGTAGGCAGGGGACCTCCAATGAAAAACTGTTTTTT.

DNA for the CDR3: TGTGCCAGCAGGGGACAGCAATTTCAGCCCCAGCATTTT. Its translation: CASRGQQFQPQHF. J is TRBJ1-5 and V is TRBV28; 7 bases fit TRBD1. The CDR3 spans 13 residues. With V trimmed by 6 bases and J by 6 bases, 5 bases remained unmatched. Germline V gene data show CDR1 as MDHEN and CDR2 as SYDVKM.